This T cell receptor (beta chain) was retrieved from a study of Graves' ophthalmopathy and Graves' hyperthyroidism. This CDR3 has 14 residues. Trimming shortened V by 3 bases and J by 2 bases, and 11 bases separated the two germline ends. Germline CDR1 reads MDHEN; CDR2 reads SYDVKM. The table lists this clonotype with many counts. The antigen is not known. Regarding the study as a whole: Detected in blood as well were most expanded thyroid clonotypes with frequency above 0.001. Using 13 signatures, a model distinguished ophthalmopathy from stable hyperthyroidism, reaching around 86% sensitivity and 81.08% specificity. Ophthalmopathy progression prediction by the model yielded a sensitivity of 55% to 71% and a specificity of approximately 72%.

The study amplified TCR beta CDR3 regions using RNA transcripts. An initial RT-PCR round employing HTBI primers preceded a second-round multiplex PCR. Using its own MiXCR run on the multiplex PCR reads, TCRdb lists one record per CDR3 protein. This sample has 200,000 to 250,000 distinct CDR3 sequences; roughly 21% occur once, and the top ten carry about 40%. The clonotype comes from a woman aged 45-60 years with Graves' ophthalmopathy. This chain joins TRBV28 and TRBJ2-7; D possibly corresponds to TRBD2 (6 bases). Sequenced sample: peripheral blood. CDR3 region: CASSLRGPTYEQYF. As DNA, the CDR3 is TGTGCCAGCAGTTTGCGGGGACCTACCTACGAGCAGTACTTC.